Below, 18 T cell receptor beta chains from the same sample are listed, as sequenced in a study of beta chain features in type 1 diabetes listed by TCRdb under 2018. The library was produced with the immunoSEQ multiplex PCR assay. All of the isolated RNA was reverse transcribed with the High Capacity cDNA Reverse Transcription Kit, so expressed TCRB transcripts were sequenced. The table comes from immuneACCESS by way of TCRdb, which keeps in-frame sequences with V and J called. Part of the clones is missing from these tables; in studies checked, under half for an unresolved V gene and the rest for unknown reasons. Here the sample has about 410,000 clones; roughly 14% occur a single time. The top ten hold approximately 0.035% of the sample. Specimen: naive CD4+ T cells from blood. The meaning of the sample's cell subset or site label: true naive CD4+ T cells. These receptor sequences come from a man aged 30 to 39 in good health.

The chain has TRBV11-3 and TRBJ2-5; 11 nucleotides align to TRBD2. From germline, CDR1 is SGHNT and CDR2 YENEEA. V shed 3 bases and J 2 bases; nucleotides not matched to a gene: 5. This CDR3 is built from 16 residues. The DNA for the CDR3 is TGTGCCAGCAGCTTTGGACTAGCGGGCCTACAAGAGACCCAGTACTTC. It specifies CASSFGLAGLQETQYF.

For this clone: The same CDR3 can be traced to other DNA sequences in this sample. The V and J genes are TRBV9 and TRBJ2-5, with no clear D. V lost 1 base and J lost 4, with 2 bases in between. The length of the CDR3 is 11 residues. From germline, CDR1 is SGDLS and CDR2 YYNGEE. CDR3 sequence reads: CASSVSETQYF. CDR3 DNA: TGTGCCAGCAGCGTATCAGAGACCCAGTACTTC.

A remark on this clone: Other DNA sequences in the same sample also yield this CDR3. This chain connects TRBV29-1 to TRBJ1-4; D gene unclear. Trimming stripped 3 bases from V and 8 bases from J, with 7 bases between. The CDR3 spans 11 residues. Per the germline V gene, CDR1 is SQVTM and CDR2 is ANQGSEA. The CDR3 spells CSVEDGEKLFF. For the CDR3, the DNA is TGCAGCGTTGAGGACGGGGAAAAACTGTTTTTT.

A word on this clone: This sample includes further DNA sequences coding for the same CDR3. J is TRBJ2-7 and V is TRBV9, with a weak D call TRBD1 (5 bases). Germline loops: CDR1 SGDLS, CDR2 YYNGEE. V lost 0 bases to trimming and J lost 4 bases, with 11 bases between them. The CDR3 contains 14 residues. The DNA for the CDR3 is TGTGCCAGCAGCGTAGCTACAGGTACATACGAGCAGTACTTC. Its translation: CASSVATGTYEQYF.

This rearrangement joins TRBV7-6 to TRBJ2-7, with D perhaps matching TRBD2 (6 bases). The CDR3 extends over 14 amino acids. CDR1 and CDR2 from the germline V gene are SGHVS and FNYEAQ. The V gene lost 5 bases and the J gene lost 7 bases, with 18 bases spanning the gap. CDR3 sequence: CASSRGPTAGEQYF. DNA for the CDR3: TGTGCCAGCAGCCGGGGACCTACGGCGGGGGAGCAGTACTTC.

This clone was observed a handful of times. One end of the junction does not line up with germline, which may come from a read error. The V gene is TRBV7-7, the J gene TRBJ1-2; tentative D call: TRBD1 (6 bases). CDR1 SSHAT and CDR2 FNYEAQ come from the germline V gene (reference sequence). The CDR3 length is 14 residues. The CDR3 region has the DNA TGTGCTAGCAGCCGCAACGTTGCAGGGGACGGCTACACCTTC. This sequence encodes CASSRNVAGDGYTF.

This clone was seen more than once but under ten times. The rearrangement joins TRBV7-2 to TRBJ2-1; D is perhaps TRBD1 (6 bases). Per germline, CDR1 SGHTA and CDR2 FQGNSA. The CDR3 length is 13 residues. The V gene lost 2 bases and the J gene lost 8 bases, with 10 bases spanning the gap. In DNA form, the CDR3 reads TGTGCCAGCAGCTTAACAGGGTTACATGAGCAGTTCTTC. This sequence encodes CASSLTGLHEQFF.

CDR3 amino acids: CAIKPGQGGEQYV. In nucleotides, the CDR3 is TGTGCCATCAAACCGGGACAGGGTGGCGAGCAGTACGTC. V usage is TRBV10-3 and J usage is TRBJ2-7, with 9 bases aligning to TRBD1. This CDR3 has 13 amino acids. V was pared by 7 bases and J by 6 bases, with 7 bases of the junction left unmatched. CDR1 is ENHRY and CDR2 is SYGVKD in the germline V gene.

This clone was picked up a small number of times. Within the sample, other DNA sequences also encode this same CDR3. The CDR3 region has the DNA TGCAGTGCTAAGCAAGAGACCCAGTACTTC. Translating it yields CSAKQETQYF. The chain joins TRBV20-1 to TRBJ2-5, with D unclear. The CDR3 contains 10 residues. Trimming cost V 4 bases and J 2 bases, with 2 bases left between them. The V gene's germline CDR1 is DFQATT and CDR2 SNEGSKA (reference sequence).

The chain employs TRBV5-4 and TRBJ2-5; no clear D. V was pared by 5 bases and J by 10 bases, with 18 bases between. Germline-derived CDR1 and CDR2 are SGHNT and YYREEE (reference sequence). This CDR3 is built from 13 residues. For the CDR3, the DNA is TGTGCCAGCAGAACTGGACCTCAAGAGGTCCAGTACTTC. Amino acid sequence: CASRTGPQEVQYF.

This clone has just a few counts. V usage is TRBV29-1 and J usage is TRBJ1-5, with TRBD1 matching 10 bases. CDR1 and CDR2 from the germline V gene are SQVTM and ANQGSEA. This CDR3 spans 14 amino acids. Trimming took 4 bases from V and 2 from J; bases not matched to a gene: 2. This chain's CDR3 is CSVGGTGGNQPQHF. Here the CDR3 DNA reads TGCAGCGTTGGAGGGACAGGGGGCAATCAGCCCCAGCATTTT.

This clone was recorded a few times. CDR3 sequence: CASSIRGPGETQYF. The CDR3 bases are TGTGCCAGTAGTATCAGAGGGCCGGGGGAGACCCAGTACTTC. This chain connects TRBV19 to TRBJ2-5, with TRBD2 as a possible D gene (5 bases). CDR3 length: 14 amino acids. Germline V gene lookup returns CDR1 LNHDA and CDR2 SQIVND (reference sequence). With 3 bases removed from V and 5 bases from J, the gap between germline ends came to 13 bases.

The chain uses TRBV14 and TRBJ2-3; a possible D gene is TRBD1 (5 bases). Germline CDR1 is SGHDN and CDR2 is FVKESK. The V and J ends lost 4 bases and 11 bases respectively, with 13 bases between them. The CDR3 is 12 residues long. The CDR3 spells CASSPVGPQQYF. The DNA of the CDR3 is TGTGCCAGCAGCCCCGTGGGGCCCCAGCAGTATTTT.

This clone was counted only a few times. This rearrangement joins TRBV18 to TRBJ2-1; D is perhaps TRBD1 (5 bases). This CDR3 has 13 residues. Germline V gene lookup returns CDR1 KGHSH and CDR2 LQKENI. V was shortened by 0 bases and J by 5 bases, with 5 bases between the two germline ends. CDR3 nucleotide sequence: TGTGCCAGCTCACCACCGGGGCACAATGAGCAGTTCTTC. Its translation is CASSPPGHNEQFF.

The V gene is TRBV5-4, the J gene TRBJ2-5; 9 bases are shared with TRBD1. V lost 5 bases, J lost 2 bases, and 7 bases stayed unmatched. This CDR3 comprises 15 residues. The germline V gene has CDR1 SGHNT and CDR2 YYREEE (reference sequence). CDR3 in DNA: TGTGCCAGCAGTCAAACAGGGGGCGTACAAGAGACCCAGTACTTC. Its translation: CASSQTGGVQETQYF.

The CDR3 sequence is CASAGEDTQYF. CDR3 nucleotides: TGTGCCAGCGCTGGGGAGGATACGCAGTATTTT. The chain uses TRBV6-9 and TRBJ2-3; D possibly corresponds to TRBD2 (5 bases). V was shortened by 8 bases and J by 6 bases, with 9 bases between the two germline ends. The CDR3 is made up of 11 amino acids. Germline V gives CDR1 MNHGY, CDR2 SVAAGI.

The V and J genes are TRBV7-9 and TRBJ2-1, with TRBD2 as a possible D gene (5 bases). The CDR3 runs 16 residues. From germline, CDR1 is SEHNR and CDR2 FQNEAQ (reference sequence). Between the trimmed V and J ends, which lost 5 bases and 0 bases, there was a span of 14 bases. The CDR3, as DNA: TGTGCCAGCAGCCGCGGGTGGTTAAGCTCCTACAATGAGCAGTTCTTC. Translation gives CASSRGWLSSYNEQFF.

This clone was seen a handful of times. The chain recombines TRBV9 with TRBJ1-4; 7 nucleotides agree with TRBD1. V lost 3 bases, J lost 7 bases, and 3 bases stayed unmatched. CDR1 SGDLS and CDR2 YYNGEE come from the germline V gene. The CDR3 runs 13 residues. CDR3 loop: CASSAQGSEKLFF. The CDR3 nucleotides are TGTGCCAGCAGCGCACAGGGGTCTGAAAAACTGTTTTTT.